There are a few counts of the clone carrying this T cell receptor beta chain. Its antigen remains unidentified. The sample is drawn from a study of T cells in Graves' hyperthyroidism and ophthalmopathy. The CDR3 covers 15 residues. Germline assignment: CDR1 SGHTA and CDR2 FQGNSA. The J segment lost 6 bases and the V segment lost 8 bases, leaving 11 bases of the junction unmatched. Patients affected by ophthalmopathy presented a Clinical Activity Score of at least 3, a NOSPECS grade of at least 4, and disease duration below 3 months. Study observations and caveats: Most thyroid clonotypes expanded above 0.001 appeared in blood too. Median prediction lead before ophthalmopathy onset was 5 to 7 months with the model.

Using RNA transcripts as the source, TCR beta CDR3 regions were amplified. HTBI primers were employed in a first-round RT-PCR of the TCR CDR3. MiXCR was run by TCRdb on the multiplex PCR reads, yielding one entry per CDR3 protein. The top ten hold around a third of the sample, which has around 690,000 distinct CDR3 sequences, 20% seen once. The clonotype comes from a man aged 30 to 45 with Graves' ophthalmopathy. V and J are TRBV7-2 and TRBJ2-7; 12 bases agree with TRBD1. The sample was blood. CDR3 coding DNA: TGTGCCAGCGCCGAGGGACAGGGGGCTCGATTCGAGCAGTACTTC. This translates into CASAEGQGARFEQYF.